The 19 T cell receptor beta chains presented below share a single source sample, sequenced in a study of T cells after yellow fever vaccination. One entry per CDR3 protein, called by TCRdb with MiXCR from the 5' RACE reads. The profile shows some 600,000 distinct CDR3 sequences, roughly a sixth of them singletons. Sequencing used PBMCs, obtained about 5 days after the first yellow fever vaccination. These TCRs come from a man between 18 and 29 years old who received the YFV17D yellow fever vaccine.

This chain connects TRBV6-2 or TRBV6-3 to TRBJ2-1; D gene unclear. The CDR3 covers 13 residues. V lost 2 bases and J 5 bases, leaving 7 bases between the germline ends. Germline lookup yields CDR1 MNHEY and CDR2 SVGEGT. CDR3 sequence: CASSYNTDNEQFF. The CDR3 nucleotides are TGTGCCAGCAGTTACAATACGGACAATGAGCAGTTCTTC.

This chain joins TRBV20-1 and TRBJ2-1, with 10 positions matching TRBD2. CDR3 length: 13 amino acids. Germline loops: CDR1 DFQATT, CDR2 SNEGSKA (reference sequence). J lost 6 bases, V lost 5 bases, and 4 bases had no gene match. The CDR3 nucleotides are TGCAGTGCTCCGGGACTAGCGTTCAATGAGCAGTTCTTC. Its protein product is CSAPGLAFNEQFF.

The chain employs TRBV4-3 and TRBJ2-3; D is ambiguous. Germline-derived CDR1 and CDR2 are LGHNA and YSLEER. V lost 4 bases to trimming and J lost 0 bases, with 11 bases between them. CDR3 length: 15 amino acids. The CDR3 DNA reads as TGCGCCAGCAGCCTTGCCCTCTATAGCACAGATACGCAGTATTTT. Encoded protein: CASSLALYSTDTQYF.

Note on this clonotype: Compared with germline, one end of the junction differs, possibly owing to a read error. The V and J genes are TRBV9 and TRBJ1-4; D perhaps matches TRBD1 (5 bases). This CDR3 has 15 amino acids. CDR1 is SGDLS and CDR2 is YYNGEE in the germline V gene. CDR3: CASSVGRFGGEKLFF. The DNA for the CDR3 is TGTGCCAGCAGTGTAGGTCGCTTCGGGGGTGAAAAACTGTTTTTT.

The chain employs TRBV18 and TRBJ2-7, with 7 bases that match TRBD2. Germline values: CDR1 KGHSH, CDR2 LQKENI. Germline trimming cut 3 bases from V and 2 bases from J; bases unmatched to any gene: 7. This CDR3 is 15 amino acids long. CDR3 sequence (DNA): TGTGCCAGCTCACCTAATCCGACTAGCACCTACGAGCAGTACGTC. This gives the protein CASSPNPTSTYEQYV.

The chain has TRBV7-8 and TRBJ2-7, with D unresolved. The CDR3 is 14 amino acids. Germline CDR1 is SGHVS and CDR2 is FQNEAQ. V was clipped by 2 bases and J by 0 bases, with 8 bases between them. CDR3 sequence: CASSLFLNSYEQYF. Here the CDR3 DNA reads TGTGCCAGCAGCTTATTTCTGAACTCCTACGAGCAGTACTTC.

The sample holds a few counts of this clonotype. The CDR3 loop is CSVLDWGNTIYF. The CDR3 nucleotides read TGCAGCGTTTTAGATTGGGGAAACACCATATATTTT. J is TRBJ1-3 and V is TRBV29-1; D is uncertain. CDR1 and CDR2 (germline): SQVTM, ANQGSEA. V lost 5 bases and J 4 bases, leaving 9 bases between the germline ends. The CDR3 consists of 12 residues.

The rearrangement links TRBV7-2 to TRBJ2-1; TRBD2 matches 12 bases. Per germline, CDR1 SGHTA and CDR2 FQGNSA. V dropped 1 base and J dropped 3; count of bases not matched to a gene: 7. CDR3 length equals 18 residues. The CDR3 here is CASSLGLAGGPHYNEQFF. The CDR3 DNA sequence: TGTGCCAGCAGCTTAGGGCTAGCGGGGGGGCCCCACTACAATGAGCAGTTCTTC.

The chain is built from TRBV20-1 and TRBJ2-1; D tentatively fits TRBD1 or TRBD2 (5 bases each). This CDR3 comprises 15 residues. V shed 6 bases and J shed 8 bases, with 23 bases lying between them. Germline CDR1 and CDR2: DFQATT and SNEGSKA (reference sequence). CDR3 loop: CSADPGGQRGDEQFF. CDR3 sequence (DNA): TGCAGTGCCGACCCCGGCGGCCAGAGAGGGGATGAGCAGTTCTTC.

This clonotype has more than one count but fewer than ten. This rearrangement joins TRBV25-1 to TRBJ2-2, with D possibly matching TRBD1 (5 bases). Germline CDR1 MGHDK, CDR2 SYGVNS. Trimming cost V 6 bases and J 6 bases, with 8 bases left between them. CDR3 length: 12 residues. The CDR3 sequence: CASSYRSGELFF. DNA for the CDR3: TGTGCCAGCAGCTACAGGTCCGGGGAGCTGTTTTTT.

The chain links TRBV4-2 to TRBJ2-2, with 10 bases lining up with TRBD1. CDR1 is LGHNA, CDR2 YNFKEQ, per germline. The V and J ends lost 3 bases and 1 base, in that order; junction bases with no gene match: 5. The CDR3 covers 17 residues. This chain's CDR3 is CASSHKGQGENTGELFF. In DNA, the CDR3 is TGTGCCAGCAGCCATAAAGGACAGGGGGAGAACACCGGGGAGCTGTTTTTT.

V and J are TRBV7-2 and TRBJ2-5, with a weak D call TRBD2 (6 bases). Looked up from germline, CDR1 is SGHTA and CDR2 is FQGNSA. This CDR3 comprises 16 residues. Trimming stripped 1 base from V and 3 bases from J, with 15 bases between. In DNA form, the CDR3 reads TGTGCCAGCAGCTTAGGCGGCGGGGCAGGTGAAGAGACCCAGTACTTC. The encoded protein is CASSLGGGAGEETQYF.

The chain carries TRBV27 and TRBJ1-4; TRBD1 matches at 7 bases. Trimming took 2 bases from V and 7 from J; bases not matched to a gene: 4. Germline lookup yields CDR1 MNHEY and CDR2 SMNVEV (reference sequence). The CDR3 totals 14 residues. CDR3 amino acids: CASSLQGGTEKLFF. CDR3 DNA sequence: TGTGCCAGCAGTTTACAGGGGGGAACTGAAAAACTGTTTTTT.

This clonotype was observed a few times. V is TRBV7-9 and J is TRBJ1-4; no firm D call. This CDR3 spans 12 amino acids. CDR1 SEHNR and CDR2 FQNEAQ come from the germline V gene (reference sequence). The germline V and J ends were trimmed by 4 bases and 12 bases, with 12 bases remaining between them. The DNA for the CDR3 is TGTGCCAGCAGCTGGTCGGCCAGTGAACTGTTTTTT. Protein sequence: CASSWSASELFF. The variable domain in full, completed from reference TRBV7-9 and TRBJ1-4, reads DTGVSQNPRHKITKRGQNVTFRCDPISEHNRLYWYRQTLGQGPEFLTYFQNEAQLEKSRLLSDRFSAERPKGSFSTLEIQRTEQGDSAMYLCASSWSASELFFGSGTQLSVL.

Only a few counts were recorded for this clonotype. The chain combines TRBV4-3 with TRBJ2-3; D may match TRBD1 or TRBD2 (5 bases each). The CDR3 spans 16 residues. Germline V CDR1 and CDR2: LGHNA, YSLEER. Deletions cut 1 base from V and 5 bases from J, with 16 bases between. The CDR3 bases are TGCGCCAGCAGCCAAGTCACCGGGGCAGGAAGAGATACGCAGTATTTT. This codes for CASSQVTGAGRDTQYF.

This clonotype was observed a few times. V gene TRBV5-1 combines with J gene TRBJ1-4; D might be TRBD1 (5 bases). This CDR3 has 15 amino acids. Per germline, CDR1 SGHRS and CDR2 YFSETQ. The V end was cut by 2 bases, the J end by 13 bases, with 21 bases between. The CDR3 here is CASSLAGTAAEGLFF. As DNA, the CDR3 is TGCGCCAGCAGCTTAGCCGGGACCGCGGCCGAGGGACTGTTTTTT.

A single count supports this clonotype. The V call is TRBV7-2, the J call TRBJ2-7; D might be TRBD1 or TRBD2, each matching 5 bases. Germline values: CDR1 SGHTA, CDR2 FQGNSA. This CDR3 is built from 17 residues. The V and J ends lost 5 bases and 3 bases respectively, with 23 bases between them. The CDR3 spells CASSESRDPTLHYEQYV. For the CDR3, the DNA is TGTGCCAGCAGCGAATCCCGGGACCCGACCCTTCACTACGAGCAGTACGTC.

The CDR3: CASSPGGLNTGELFF. The CDR3 DNA reads as TGTGCCAGCAGTCCGGGGGGCTTGAACACCGGGGAGCTGTTTTTT. The chain recombines TRBV12-3 or TRBV12-4 with TRBJ2-2, with D maybe TRBD2 (7 bases). V was shortened by 5 bases and J by 1 base, with 11 bases between the two germline ends. This CDR3 is built from 15 residues.

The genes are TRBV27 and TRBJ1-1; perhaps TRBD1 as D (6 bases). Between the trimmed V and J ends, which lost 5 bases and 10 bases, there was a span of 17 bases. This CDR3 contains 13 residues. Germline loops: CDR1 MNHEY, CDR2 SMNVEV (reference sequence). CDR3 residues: CASSPARGWVAFF. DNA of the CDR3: TGTGCCAGCAGTCCAGCCAGGGGTTGGGTAGCTTTCTTT.